In its sample, the clone carrying this TCR beta chain was seen once. What it binds is not known. The CDR3 runs 13 residues. V gave up 4 bases and J gave up 8 bases; unmatched junction bases: 4. Germline assignment: CDR1 ENHRY and CDR2 SYGVKD. The entry originates in a study of T cells in Graves' hyperthyroidism and ophthalmopathy. Study-level findings and limits: Stable hyperthyroidism was separated from ophthalmopathy by a model based on 13 V-J features. The model anticipated ophthalmopathy a median about six months pre-onset.

TCR beta CDR3 regions were amplified from RNA transcripts. Carried out on the TCR CDR3, a first-round RT-PCR used the HTBI primer set. TCRdb reanalysed the multiplex PCR reads using MiXCR and keeps one entry per CDR3 protein. The profile shows approximately 590,000 distinct CDR3 sequences, just over 45% of them singletons. Calling Graves' hyperthyroidism stable meant ophthalmopathy did not progress within 18 months. For the diagnoses, clinical symptoms, serum thyroxine and TRAb, thyroid ultrasound and orbital computed tomography were used. The genes are TRBV10-3 and TRBJ2-2; 7 nucleotides line up with TRBD1. The clonotype originates from a woman aged 18-29 years with Graves' hyperthyroidism. The sample was peripheral blood or thyroid tissue (not recorded which). The DNA for the CDR3 is TGTGCCATCAGTGCGACAGGGTCAGGGGAGCTGTTTTTT. Translation: CAISATGSGELFF.